The 18 T cell receptor beta chains below all came from one sample that was sequenced in a study of T cell responses to AZD1222 COVID-19 vaccine (dated by TCRdb to about 2021). The library came from the immunoSEQ multiplex PCR assay. TCRdb stores this immuneACCESS table with in-frame sequences only. Part of the clones is absent; in the studies checked, under half of the shortfall reflects unresolved V genes, and no reason is known for the rest. A total of 140,000 to 150,000 clones appear in this sample, roughly 92% of them only once. 4.5% to 5.5% of the sample is held by the ten biggest clonotypes. Read against the paper, the sample's time point label means: baseline before first vaccination. The source material was peripheral blood, sampled on day 0 of AZD1222 vaccination. The receptors were sampled from an adult in good health.

V gene TRBV7-2 combines with J gene TRBJ1-5; D is perhaps TRBD1 (6 bases). V lost 1 base and J lost 11, with 12 bases in between. Germline values: CDR1 SGHTA, CDR2 FQGNSA. The CDR3 has 13 amino acids. For the CDR3, the DNA is TGTGCCAGCAGCTTAGGGGGGGCGGAGGCCCAGCATTTT. Translated, it gives CASSLGGAEAQHF. Full variable domain (rest looked up from reference TRBV7-2 and TRBJ1-5): GAGVSQSPSNKVTEKGKDVELRCDPISGHTALYWYRQSLGQGLEFLIYFQGNSAPDKSGLPSDRFSAERTGGSVSTLTIQRTQQEDSAVYLCASSLGGAEAQHFGDGTRLSIL.

The gene calls are TRBV29-1 and TRBJ1-1; D ambiguous. Deletions cut 4 bases from V and 2 bases from J, with 8 bases between. Germline CDR1 reads SQVTM; CDR2 reads ANQGSEA. The CDR3 consists of 12 residues. CDR3 region: CSVVSRNTEAFF. The CDR3 bases are TGCAGCGTTGTAAGCAGAAACACTGAAGCTTTCTTT.

In DNA form, the CDR3 reads TGTGCCAGCAGCTACTTTGGAGGGAGAGCAGATACGCAGTATTTT. It specifies CASSYFGGRADTQYF. The chain uses TRBV5-6 and TRBJ2-3; D is possibly TRBD2 (6 bases). Germline assignment: CDR1 SGHDT and CDR2 YYEEEE. This CDR3 is 15 amino acids long. Trimming took off 3 bases at V and 4 bases at J, with 15 bases between the two ends.

The V and J genes are TRBV19 and TRBJ1-2; D uncertain. The CDR3 length is 15 residues. V lost 3 bases and J 8 bases, leaving 19 bases between the germline ends. The germline V gene has CDR1 LNHDA and CDR2 SQIVND (reference sequence). This chain's CDR3 is CASSMGNRPFWGYTF. DNA for the CDR3: TGTGCCAGTAGTATGGGGAATCGGCCGTTTTGGGGCTACACCTTC.

In the case of this clone: Germline and junction disagree at one end, which may indicate a read error. J is TRBJ2-5 and V is TRBV7-7; 12 positions match TRBD2. Germline V gene sequence: CDR1 SSHAT, CDR2 FNYEAQ (reference sequence). This CDR3 comprises 15 residues. The CDR3 region is CASSLLAGGGETQYF. Here the CDR3 DNA reads TGTGCTAGCAGCCTACTAGCGGGAGGTGGAGAGACCCAGTACTTC.

The chain uses TRBV5-6 and TRBJ2-1; 7 nucleotides align to TRBD2. With 6 bases clipped from V and 6 bases from J, the junction kept 12 bases outside the gene matches. In germline, CDR1 is SGHDT, CDR2 YYEEEE. The CDR3 length is 15 residues. The DNA for the CDR3 is TGTGCCAGCACCCTTTCCAGCGGGATTGGCAATGAGCAGTTCTTC. Its translation: CASTLSSGIGNEQFF.

V gene TRBV30 combines with J gene TRBJ1-1; TRBD1 is a possible D gene (5 bases). Looked up from germline, CDR1 is GTSNPN and CDR2 is SVGIG (reference sequence). CDR3 length: 11 amino acids. The ends were cut back, 8 bases at V and 4 bases at J, with 11 bases in the middle. CDR3 residues: CAALRGTEAFF. CDR3 nucleotides: TGTGCCGCCCTTAGGGGCACTGAAGCTTTCTTT.

Written as DNA, the CDR3 is TGTGCCAGCAGTCAGAGCCACATTACGGGAGGTATCCAAGAGACCCAGTACTTC. It codes for CASSQSHITGGIQETQYF. V usage is TRBV6-2 or TRBV6-3 and J usage is TRBJ2-5; 7 bases align to TRBD2. Germline CDR1 reads MNHEY; CDR2 reads SVGEGT. The V gene end was trimmed by 5 bases and the J gene end by 1 base; junction bases not matched to a gene: 16. The CDR3 consists of 18 residues.

The chain links TRBV6-1 to TRBJ2-1; D is possibly TRBD2 (5 bases). The V and J ends lost 0 bases and 5 bases respectively, with 11 bases between them. Germline-derived CDR1 and CDR2 are MNHNS and SASEGT. This CDR3 spans 15 amino acids. Written as DNA, the CDR3 is TGTGCCAGCAGTGAAGCGGCTGCGGGCCACAATGAGCAGTTCTTC. Translated, it gives CASSEAAAGHNEQFF.

This chain uses TRBV7-8 with TRBJ2-1; 14 bases are shared with TRBD2. Per the germline V gene, CDR1 is SGHVS and CDR2 is FQNEAQ. The CDR3 is made up of 21 amino acids. With 0 bases clipped from V and 0 bases from J, the junction kept 10 bases outside the gene matches. For the CDR3, the DNA is TGTGCCAGCAGCTTAGCCTACGGGACTAGCGGGAGTTTCAGCTCCTACAATGAGCAGTTCTTC. This encodes CASSLAYGTSGSFSSYNEQFF.

This chain uses TRBV7-2 with TRBJ2-1, with D uncertain. CDR3 length: 14 residues. Germline assignment: CDR1 SGHTA and CDR2 FQGNSA. V lost 2 bases to trimming and J lost 7 bases, with 12 bases between them. The CDR3 spells CASSLTRASNEQFF. CDR3 nucleotide sequence: TGTGCCAGCAGCTTAACCCGAGCATCTAATGAGCAGTTCTTC.

This chain uses TRBV20-1 with TRBJ1-5, with D possibly matching TRBD1 (6 bases). There are 11 residues in the CDR3. The ends were cut back, 5 bases at V and 11 bases at J, with 13 bases in the middle. The germline V gene encodes CDR1 DFQATT and CDR2 SNEGSKA (reference sequence). CDR3 sequence (DNA): TGCAGTGCTCCTGGGGAGGGGGCCCAGCATTTT. Translation gives CSAPGEGAQHF.

CDR3 DNA: TGTGCCAGCAGCTCTAGCGGGAACCACTACGAGCAGTACTTC. Its translation: CASSSSGNHYEQYF. This chain uses TRBV11-1 with TRBJ2-7; 9 nucleotides align to TRBD2. The CDR3 has 14 residues. In germline, CDR1 is SGHAT, CDR2 FQDESV (reference sequence). The V segment lost 4 bases and the J segment 3 bases; nucleotides outside the gene matches: 4. The whole variable domain, filled in from reference TRBV11-1 and TRBJ2-7, reads EAEVAQSPRYKITEKSQAVAFWCDPISGHATLYWYRQILGQGPELLVQFQDESVVDDSQLPKDRFSAERLKGVDSTLKIQPAELGDSAMYLCASSSSGNHYEQYFGPGTRLTVT.

The rearrangement uses TRBV11-2 and TRBJ2-7, with D possibly matching TRBD1 (6 bases). This CDR3 is built from 14 residues. V was pared by 0 bases and J by 5 bases, with 11 bases between. Germline CDR1 and CDR2: SGHAT and FQNNGV. CDR3 residues: CASSLDWDTDEQYF. The DNA for the CDR3 is TGTGCCAGCAGCTTAGATTGGGACACGGACGAGCAGTACTTC.

The chain recombines TRBV11-2 with TRBJ1-6, with D possibly TRBD1 on 5 matching bases. The V gene lost 3 bases and the J gene lost 6 bases, with 12 bases spanning the gap. CDR1 SGHAT and CDR2 FQNNGV come from the germline V gene. This CDR3 contains 15 residues. The CDR3: CASSFQSRVNSPLHF. CDR3 DNA: TGTGCCAGCAGCTTCCAAAGCAGGGTTAATTCACCCCTCCACTTT.

V usage is TRBV3-1 (or the pseudogene TRBV3-2) and J usage is TRBJ2-3, with D tentatively TRBD2 (5 bases). The CDR3 is 14 amino acids. Trimming pared 3 bases from V and 1 base from J, leaving 8 bases between. The germline gives CDR1 LGHDT, CDR2 YNNKEL (reference sequence). The CDR3 bases are TGTGCCAGCAGCCACGGACTGGGCACAGATACGCAGTATTTT. The encoded protein is CASSHGLGTDTQYF.

This clone is a singleton in its sample. The chain combines TRBV7-8 with TRBJ1-3; D remains unclear. Germline loops: CDR1 SGHVS, CDR2 FQNEAQ. The CDR3 length is 16 residues. Between the trimmed V and J ends, which lost 2 bases and 0 bases, there was a span of 11 bases. The CDR3 DNA reads as TGTGCCAGCAGCTTAAGTGGGTGGTCCTCTGGAAACACCATATATTTT. Its translation: CASSLSGWSSGNTIYF.

CDR3 residues: CASSLGPGGILSLDGYTF. In nucleotides, the CDR3 is TGTGCCAGCAGCTTAGGCCCGGGTGGGATTCTGTCGTTAGATGGCTACACCTTC. J is TRBJ1-2 and V is TRBV7-9; D is ambiguous. The CDR3 sequence is 18 residues long. The V end was cut by 1 base, the J end by 6 bases, with 24 bases between. Germline V gene lookup returns CDR1 SEHNR and CDR2 FQNEAQ (reference sequence).